The rows below give T cell receptor beta chains drawn from one sample of a study of blood T cell repertoires in COVID-19. Generated by immunoSEQ multiplex PCR, the TCRdb table keeps only in-frame clones and is missing some. The sample carries about 88,000 clones, about 85% recorded once. Sample: peripheral blood. The receptors come from a male donor with acute or convalescent COVID-19. Both conserved end residues are part of each CDR3. Fields, in order: clone size, J gene, D gene, V gene, CDR3 length, CDR3 DNA, CDR3 protein. A D gene is named only where the DNA matches it firmly. A clone size is listed for some rows: how often the clone was seen (once, few, many), or a class if it is expanded.

few	TRBJ2-3	NA	TRBV29-1	14	TGCAGCGTTCCTTTAGGGGCCAGCACAGATACGCAGTATTTT	CSVPLGASTDTQYF
NA	TRBJ2-5	NA	TRBV6-5	16	TGTGCCAGCAGTTACGGGCAGTCAATATTTCAAGAGACCCAGTACTTC	CASSYGQSIFQETQYF
NA	TRBJ1-1	NA	TRBV7-6	15	TGTGCCAGCAGCTTAGGGGGCAGAGTGAACACTGAAGCTTTCTTT	CASSLGGRVNTEAFF
few	TRBJ1-5	NA	TRBV2	13	TGTGCCAGCGGGGGCAGGACGAATCAGCCCCAGCATTTT	CASGGRTNQPQHF
NA	TRBJ2-1	TRBD1	TRBV6-5	14	TGTGCCAGCTCGTACAGGGGGCCGTGGAATGAGCAGTTCTTC	CASSYRGPWNEQFF
NA	TRBJ2-7	NA	TRBV9	12	TGTGCCAGTGGCAGGGATAGCCACGAGCAGTACTTC	CASGRDSHEQYF
once	TRBJ1-1	NA	TRBV2	14	TGTGCCAGCAGGGATCCGGGGATGAACACTGAAGCTTTCTTT	CASRDPGMNTEAFF
NA	TRBJ2-7	TRBD1	TRBV5-1	17	TGCGCCAGCAGCTCGGTTGGCGTAGGAGACAGGGGCGACGAGCAGTACTTC	CASSSVGVGDRGDEQYF
NA	TRBJ2-5	NA	TRBV5-1	14	TGCGCCAGCAGCTTGGGAGGGCAAGTAGGGACCCAGTACTTC	CASSLGGQVGTQYF
few	TRBJ1-1	TRBD1	TRBV12-3/TRBV12-4	12	TGTGCCAGAAGGGACAGGGGCACTGAAGCTTTCTTT	CARRDRGTEAFF
NA	TRBJ2-7	TRBD1	TRBV20-1	13	TGCAGTGCTAGTGGGCCAGGGGGCTGGGAGCAGTACTTC	CSASGPGGWEQYF
NA	TRBJ1-2	NA	TRBV20-1	12	TGCAGTGCTAGTTACGGGAACTATGGCTACACCTTC	CSASYGNYGYTF
NA	TRBJ2-5	NA	TRBV28	13	TGTGCCAGCAGTTTGGCAAACCAAGAGACCCAGTACTTC	CASSLANQETQYF
NA	TRBJ1-6	NA	TRBV7-8	15	TGTGCCAGCAGCGAACTCAGGGGCGGCAATTCACCCCTCCACTTT	CASSELRGGNSPLHF
NA	TRBJ2-7	TRBD1	TRBV18	12	TGTGCCAGCTCGGGACAGTATTACGAGCAGTACTTC	CASSGQYYEQYF
NA	TRBJ1-6	TRBD1	TRBV5-1	17	TGCGCCAGCAGCTTACAACAAGGACAGGGAGGCAATTCACCCCTCCACTTT	CASSLQQGQGGNSPLHF
NA	TRBJ2-1	NA	TRBV2	16	TGTGCCAGCAGTGAAGCCGGAGCCTCTCCCCCCAATGAGCAGTTCTTC	CASSEAGASPPNEQFF
NA	TRBJ1-1	NA	TRBV30	12	TGTGCCTGGAACAGGGTGAACACTGAAGCTTTCTTT	CAWNRVNTEAFF
NA	TRBJ2-1	TRBD2	TRBV9	15	TGTGCCAGCAGCACTAGCGGGGAGTGGGGAAATGAGCAGTTCTTC	CASSTSGEWGNEQFF
NA	TRBJ2-1	TRBD1	TRBV19	16	TGTGCCAGTAGTATAGCCGGGACAGGGGCTCACAATGAGCAGTTCTTC	CASSIAGTGAHNEQFF
NA	TRBJ1-1	TRBD1	TRBV2	14	TGTGCCAGCAGGCTAGACAGGGCGGACACTGAAGCTTTCTTT	CASRLDRADTEAFF
NA	TRBJ2-2	TRBD2	TRBV5-4	16	TGTGCCAGCAGCTCAGGACTAGCGAGGGTCACCGGGGAGCTGTTTTTT	CASSSGLARVTGELFF
NA	TRBJ2-3	NA	TRBV11-3	14	TGTGCCAGCAGCACTAGCAGTAGCACAGATACGCAGTATTTT	CASSTSSSTDTQYF
NA	TRBJ2-7	TRBD2	TRBV10-3	14	TGTGCCATCAGAGAAACGGTGGGGGGGTACGAGCAGTACTTC	CAIRETVGGYEQYF
NA	TRBJ1-3	TRBD1	TRBV5-3	17	TGTGCCAGAAGCCCACACCAGACAGGGGTGCCTGGAAACACCATATATTTT	CARSPHQTGVPGNTIYF
NA	TRBJ2-7	NA	TRBV2	10	TGTGCCAGCAGTGACCAGGGGTTGCACTTC	CASSDQGLHF
NA	TRBJ2-3	NA	TRBV7-9	15	TGTGCCAGCAGCTTAGTTTTGGGCAATACAGATACGCAGTATTTT	CASSLVLGNTDTQYF
NA	TRBJ1-4	NA	TRBV3-1/TRBV3-2	12	TGTGCCAGCAGCTCCCATAATGAAAAACTGTTTTTT	CASSSHNEKLFF
NA	TRBJ2-2	TRBD1	TRBV7-9	16	TGTGCCAGCAGCTCCCCGACAGGGTCGAACACCGGGGAGCTGTTTTTT	CASSSPTGSNTGELFF
NA	TRBJ1-4	NA	TRBV5-1	16	TGCGCCAGCAGCGCTGGGGGAGGGGCAACTAATGAAAAACTGTTTTTT	CASSAGGGATNEKLFF
once	TRBJ1-2	TRBD1	TRBV27	15	TGTGCCAGCAGTCTCACTCGGACAGGGGGAGGAGGCTACACCTTC	CASSLTRTGGGGYTF
NA	TRBJ2-1	NA	TRBV7-9	13	TGTGCCAGCAGCCCGAAAACTTGGAGTGAGCAGTTCTTC	CASSPKTWSEQFF
NA	TRBJ1-4	TRBD1	TRBV15	16	TGTGCCACCAGCAGATCCAAACAGGGGGTAGAGGAAAAACTGTTTTTT	CATSRSKQGVEEKLFF
NA	TRBJ1-4	TRBD1	TRBV6-1	17	TGTGCCAGCAGTGAGGGACAGGGATTAAGGGCTAATGAAAAACTGTTTTTT	CASSEGQGLRANEKLFF
NA	TRBJ1-2	TRBD1	TRBV3-1/TRBV3-2	15	TGTGCCAGCAGCCAGGCGGACAGGGGCAGGTATGGCTACACCTTC	CASSQADRGRYGYTF
NA	TRBJ2-3	TRBD1	TRBV19	14	TGTGCCACACAACAGGGGGCGTCCACAGATACGCAGTATTTT	CATQQGASTDTQYF
NA	TRBJ2-7	TRBD1	TRBV19	15	TGTGCCAGTAGACCGGGACAGGGGGCTTTCAACGAGCAGTACTTC	CASRPGQGAFNEQYF
NA	TRBJ2-5	TRBD1	TRBV7-9	14	TGTGCCAGCAGCCTACAGGGGATCCAAGAGACCCAGTACTTC	CASSLQGIQETQYF
NA	TRBJ1-3	NA	TRBV7-6	15	TGTGCCAGCAGCCCGCTCAGGGGCGCTGGAAACACCATATATTTT	CASSPLRGAGNTIYF
NA	TRBJ1-5	NA	TRBV19	14	TGTGCCAGTAGTATAGAGTCCGACAAGGGGCTCCAGCATTTT	CASSIESDKGLQHF
NA	TRBJ1-4	TRBD1	TRBV27	14	TGTGCCAGCAGTGGGACAGGGTCGGTTGAAAAACTGTTTTTT	CASSGTGSVEKLFF
NA	TRBJ2-2	NA	TRBV7-2	16	TGTGCCAGCAGCTTAGCGTTGGGTCCAGGGACCGGGGAGCTGTTTTTT	CASSLALGPGTGELFF
few	TRBJ2-3	TRBD2	TRBV29-1	14	TGCAGCGTTGGGACTAGCGGGGGTAAAGATACGCAGTATTTT	CSVGTSGGKDTQYF
NA	TRBJ2-7	NA	TRBV11-2	16	TGTGCCAGCAGCGGTCAGGGTCAGGGTAACTCCTACGAGCAGTACTTC	CASSGQGQGNSYEQYF
NA	TRBJ2-7	TRBD2	TRBV5-1	13	TGCGCCAGCAACCAAGCGGGGGGGCTTGAGCAGTACTTC	CASNQAGGLEQYF
NA	TRBJ1-4	TRBD1	TRBV28	14	TGTGCCAGCTCCGAAACAGGGGTTGGGGAAAAACTGTTTTTT	CASSETGVGEKLFF
NA	TRBJ2-7	TRBD1	TRBV7-6	15	TGTGCCAGCAGCTTAGAGGGACAGGGCAGTTACGAGCAGTACTTC	CASSLEGQGSYEQYF
once	TRBJ1-1	NA	TRBV29-1	16	TGCAGCGTTGAAGGAGATGAGGGATCCATGAACACTGAAGCTTTCTTT	CSVEGDEGSMNTEAFF
few	TRBJ1-5	NA	TRBV6-2/TRBV6-3	14	TGTGCCAGCAGTTTGGCGGGGAGCAATCAGCCCCAGCATTTT	CASSLAGSNQPQHF
NA	TRBJ1-1	TRBD1	TRBV5-1	13	TGCGCCAGCAGGACAGGGCAGAACACTGAAGCTTTCTTT	CASRTGQNTEAFF
NA	TRBJ1-5	NA	TRBV15	15	TGTGCCACCAGCAACTCACAGGTGCGCAATCAGCCCCAGCATTTT	CATSNSQVRNQPQHF
NA	TRBJ1-6	TRBD1	TRBV6-5	14	TGTGCCAGCAGGCAGACAGGGGGCAATTCACCCCTCCACTTT	CASRQTGGNSPLHF
NA	TRBJ2-2	NA	TRBV9	16	TGTGCCAGCAGCGTAGTGAAGGGGCCCCTCGGCGGGGAGCTGTTTTTT	CASSVVKGPLGGELFF
NA	TRBJ2-7	TRBD1	TRBV19	16	TGTGCCAGTAGCCCAGACGTGGGACAGGGGATCTACGAGCAGTACTTC	CASSPDVGQGIYEQYF